Listed here is a single T cell receptor beta chain. Its matching antigen is unknown. The data originate from a study of cytomegalovirus exposure and HLA in healthy donors. Overall study context: Unique TCRs numbering around 85 million, obtained from HLA-typed donors, made up an early data release. Genotyping of roughly 400 donors showed that 80% to 90% belonged to the Caucasian-associated ancestry cluster.

Germline V gives CDR1 GTSNPN, CDR2 SVGIG (reference sequence). Trimming pared 4 bases from V and 6 bases from J, leaving 6 bases between. The CDR3 runs 11 residues. It was with 60 Vbeta and 13 Jbeta primers that the PCR ran. Only in-frame clones appear in the TCRdb table, and some are missing; sequencing was by immunoSEQ multiplex PCR. Among 150,000 or so clones, roughly four fifths were seen once, and the ten largest hold around 2.5%. Notes on the study in general: Immune exposure was documented only through CMV serostatus.

The chain joins TRBV30 to TRBJ2-2, with a tentative D call TRBD1 (6 bases). The specimen was PBMCs. The TCR originated in a female donor in good health and CMV-seronegative. CDR3 in DNA: TGTGCCTGGACAGGGGCCGGGGAGCTGTTTTTT. It encodes CAWTGAGELFF.